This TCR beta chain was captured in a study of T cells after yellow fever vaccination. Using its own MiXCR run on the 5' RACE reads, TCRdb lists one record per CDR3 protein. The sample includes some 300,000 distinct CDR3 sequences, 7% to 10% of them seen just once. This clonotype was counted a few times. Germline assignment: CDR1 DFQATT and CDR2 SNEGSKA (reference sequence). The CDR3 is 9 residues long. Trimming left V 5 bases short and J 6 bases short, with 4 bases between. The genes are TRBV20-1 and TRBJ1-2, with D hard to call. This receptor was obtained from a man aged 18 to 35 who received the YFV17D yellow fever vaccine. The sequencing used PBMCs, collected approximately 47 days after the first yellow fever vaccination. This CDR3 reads CSAHDGYTF. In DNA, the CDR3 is TGCAGTGCTCACGATGGCTACACCTTC.